A selection of T cell receptor beta chains follows, all from one sample in a study of T cells in Graves' hyperthyroidism and ophthalmopathy. Each CDR3 protein gets one entry after TCRdb re-called the multiplex PCR reads with MiXCR. This table holds about 560,000 distinct CDR3 sequences, roughly 17% found once. Source material: blood. The receptors shown here come from a woman younger than 30 with Graves' hyperthyroidism. Both conserved end residues are part of each CDR3. D genes are given only for firm matches. The size of a clone is reported for some rows only, either as once, few or many, or as a class for expanded clones.

J: TRBJ2-7; V: TRBV29-1; length: 13; D: -; size: -; DNA: TGCAGCCGGGAAAGGGACGGATGGTACGAGCAGTACTTC; CDR3: CSRERDGWYEQYF
J: TRBJ2-7; V: TRBV7-9; length: 14; D: TRBD2; size: few; DNA: TGTGCCAGCAGCCTGAGGACTAGTTCCTACGAGCAGTACTTC; CDR3: CASSLRTSSYEQYF
J: TRBJ2-5; V: TRBV24-1; length: 16; D: TRBD2; size: -; DNA: TGTGCCACCAGTGATTTCGGTAGCGGGAGAGGGGAGACCCAGTACTTC; CDR3: CATSDFGSGRGETQYF
J: TRBJ2-5; V: TRBV18; length: 14; D: -; size: many; DNA: TGTGCCAGCTCACTATGGACAGCCCAAGAGACCCAGTACTTC; CDR3: CASSLWTAQETQYF
J: TRBJ1-1; V: TRBV19; length: 14; D: TRBD1; size: many; DNA: TGTGCCAGTAGTGTCGGACAGGGGAAGGCTGAAGCTTTCTTT; CDR3: CASSVGQGKAEAFF
J: TRBJ1-2; V: TRBV10-3; length: 13; D: -; size: many; DNA: TGTGCCATCAGTGAAGGCCAGGGCTATGGCTACACCTTC; CDR3: CAISEGQGYGYTF
J: TRBJ1-1; V: TRBV4-2; length: 15; D: TRBD1; size: -; DNA: TGTGCCAGCAGCCAAGACTCGGACAGGGGGACTGAAGCTTTCTTT; CDR3: CASSQDSDRGTEAFF
J: TRBJ2-5; V: TRBV5-4; length: 15; D: TRBD2; size: -; DNA: TGTGCCAGCAGCTTGGCCCGGGGGGATGGAGAGACCCAGTACTTC; CDR3: CASSLARGDGETQYF
J: TRBJ2-5; V: TRBV5-1; length: 17; D: -; size: few; DNA: TGCGCCAGCAGCTTGGCCCTCCACACAAAGGAACAAGAGACCCAGTACTTC; CDR3: CASSLALHTKEQETQYF
J: TRBJ2-3; V: TRBV7-2; length: 17; D: TRBD2; size: many; DNA: TGTGCCAGCAGCCTCGTCAGACTAGCGGGATTCACAGATACGCAGTATTTT; CDR3: CASSLVRLAGFTDTQYF
J: TRBJ1-5; V: TRBV20-1; length: 12; D: -; size: many; DNA: TGCAGTGCTAGACTGGGGGGGCAGCCCCAGCATTTT; CDR3: CSARLGGQPQHF
J: TRBJ2-5; V: TRBV5-1; length: 15; D: TRBD2; size: -; DNA: TGCGCCAGCAGCTTGGGGGACTACTCACAAGAGACCCAGTACTTC; CDR3: CASSLGDYSQETQYF
J: TRBJ2-1; V: TRBV2; length: 16; D: TRBD2; size: many; DNA: TGTGCCAGCAGTGAAACACTAGCGAGTATCTACAATGAGCAGTTCTTC; CDR3: CASSETLASIYNEQFF
J: TRBJ1-1; V: TRBV12-3/TRBV12-4; length: 11; D: TRBD1; size: many; DNA: TGTGCCAGCAGAGGACAGGGAGCACCTTTCTTT; CDR3: CASRGQGAPFF
J: TRBJ1-6; V: TRBV2; length: 12; D: -; size: many; DNA: TGTGCCAGCAGTTCGACCAGTTCACCCCTCCACTTT; CDR3: CASSSTSSPLHF
J: TRBJ2-7; V: TRBV27; length: 14; D: -; size: -; DNA: TGTGCCAGAGGACCGTCCGGGTGGACTACCGAGCAGTACTTC; CDR3: CARGPSGWTTEQYF
J: TRBJ1-2; V: TRBV7-8; length: 15; D: TRBD1; size: many; DNA: TGTGCCAGCAGCCTGAAGGAAGGGGGCACCTATGGCTACACCTTC; CDR3: CASSLKEGGTYGYTF
J: TRBJ2-5; V: TRBV24-1; length: 14; D: -; size: many; DNA: TGTGCCACCAGTGACTCGTACGGGCAAGAGACCCAGTACTTC; CDR3: CATSDSYGQETQYF
J: TRBJ1-1; V: TRBV7-9; length: 14; D: TRBD1; size: -; DNA: TGTGCCAGCAGCTCACAGGGGAGTTACACTGAAGCTTTCTTT; CDR3: CASSSQGSYTEAFF
J: TRBJ2-7; V: TRBV30; length: 13; D: -; size: -; DNA: TGTGCCTGGAAGAGGGCCGATAAGGACGAGCAGTACTTC; CDR3: CAWKRADKDEQYF
J: TRBJ1-1; V: TRBV20-1; length: 15; D: -; size: -; DNA: TGCAGTGCTAGAACCTTAGGTGTGGGGGGAACTGAAGCTTTCTTT; CDR3: CSARTLGVGGTEAFF
J: TRBJ2-3; V: TRBV15; length: 17; D: TRBD1; size: once; DNA: TGTGCCACCAGCAGAGATCCGAACAGGGGCGGCACAGATACGCAGTATTTT; CDR3: CATSRDPNRGGTDTQYF
J: TRBJ2-1; V: TRBV11-2; length: 16; D: -; size: few; DNA: TGTGCCAGCAGTGAACCACAAGGGATACGCTACAATGAGCAGTTCTTC; CDR3: CASSEPQGIRYNEQFF
J: TRBJ2-4; V: TRBV25-1; length: 16; D: -; size: few; DNA: TGTGCCAGCAGCCACAGAATCAGGGAAGCCAAAAACATTCAGTACTTC; CDR3: CASSHRIREAKNIQYF
J: TRBJ1-5; V: TRBV6-5; length: 15; D: -; size: -; DNA: TGTGCCAGCAGTTATGCAGGGCAGAGCAATCAGCCCCAGCATTTT; CDR3: CASSYAGQSNQPQHF
J: TRBJ1-1; V: TRBV11-1; length: 14; D: TRBD1; size: -; DNA: TGTGCCAGCAGCTCGAAACAGGGGTACACTGAAGCTTTCTTT; CDR3: CASSSKQGYTEAFF
J: TRBJ2-2; V: TRBV7-2; length: 17; D: -; size: few; DNA: TGTGCCAGCAGCTTAGACCCCTCGGGTCGAGTGAGCGGGGAGCTGTTTTTT; CDR3: CASSLDPSGRVSGELFF
J: TRBJ1-1; V: TRBV20-1; length: 13; D: -; size: many; DNA: TGCAGTGCTAAACGCCGGTTGAACACTGAAGCTTTCTTT; CDR3: CSAKRRLNTEAFF
J: TRBJ2-1; V: TRBV19; length: 14; D: TRBD2; size: few; DNA: TGTGCCAGTAGTCCTAGCGGGAGGAGCGATGAGCAGTTCTTC; CDR3: CASSPSGRSDEQFF
J: TRBJ2-5; V: TRBV20-1; length: 16; D: TRBD2; size: -; DNA: TGCAGTGCTAGAGATCTGGAAGCGGGGGACCAAGAGACCCAGTACTTC; CDR3: CSARDLEAGDQETQYF
J: TRBJ1-1; V: TRBV3-1; length: 14; D: -; size: -; DNA: TGTGCCAACAGCCAAGGGGACGGGGGACCCGAAGCTTTCTTT; CDR3: CANSQGDGGPEAFF
J: TRBJ2-2; V: TRBV7-2; length: 16; D: -; size: few; DNA: TGTGCCAGCAGCTCAAGGGCCGGGGTTAACACCGGGGAGCTGTTTTTT; CDR3: CASSSRAGVNTGELFF
J: TRBJ2-7; V: TRBV3-1; length: 16; D: -; size: many; DNA: TGTGCCAGCAGCCAAGGCTTAGGGACGGGGACCTACGAGCAGTACTTC; CDR3: CASSQGLGTGTYEQYF
J: TRBJ2-5; V: TRBV7-2; length: 18; D: TRBD2; size: many; DNA: TGTGCCAGCAGCTTACGTGGGCAGGGACTAGCGGGATACGAGACCCAGTACTTC; CDR3: CASSLRGQGLAGYETQYF
J: TRBJ1-2; V: TRBV5-1; length: 17; D: TRBD1; size: -; DNA: TGCGCCAGCAGCTTGAACTCCATGGGACAGGGATTGAGTGGCTACACCTTC; CDR3: CASSLNSMGQGLSGYTF